The entry that follows covers one TCR beta chain sequence. The antigen remains unidentified. The sample originates from a study of OX40 agonist ivuxolimab in advanced cancers. Study in general: Patients' therapy was ivuxolimab, an antibody that acts as an agonist of OX40 (CD134). Three dose-escalation patients had partial responses: one with hepatocellular carcinoma and two with cutaneous melanoma. Patients treated during dose escalation were battling hepatocellular carcinoma, melanoma, renal cell or head and neck cancer. Regarding the study as a whole: The mean number of expanded clones was higher in CD8+ T cells than in CD4+.

Germline trimming cut 2 bases from V and 3 bases from J; bases unmatched to any gene: 4. Germline V gene data show CDR1 as MNHNS and CDR2 as SASEGT. The CDR3 length is 15 residues. This table comes from immunoSEQ multiplex PCR, and its TCRdb copy is limited to in-frame clones, with some not included. The sample lists roughly 41,000 clones, around 90% occurring once. J is TRBJ2-1 and V is TRBV6-1, with 7 bases that match TRBD2. This receptor was taken from an adult with an advanced solid tumor such as melanoma, head and neck, liver or kidney cancer. Sample: CD4+ or CD8+ T cells sorted from blood, taken in a trial of the OX40 agonist ivuxolimab. The chain's CDR3 is CASSEQWEGYNEQFF. As DNA, the CDR3 is TGTGCCAGCAGTGAACAGTGGGAGGGCTACAATGAGCAGTTCTTC.